A selection of T cell receptor beta chains follows, all from one sample in a study of T cells in Graves' hyperthyroidism and ophthalmopathy. TCRdb analysed the multiplex PCR reads with MiXCR anew, one entry per CDR3 protein. The top ten hold roughly 33% of the sample, which has about 320,000 distinct CDR3 sequences, roughly 15% seen once. Sequenced material: blood. The receptor source for this set is a man under 40 with Graves' hyperthyroidism. The CDR3 runs from the conserved cysteine through the conserved F or W. The order of the fields is clone size, V gene, D gene, J gene, CDR3 DNA, CDR3 protein. The D gene is left open where the match is weak. Clone size is given for some rows only: seen once, a few or many times, or a class if the clone is expanded.

size: .; V: TRBV18; D: .; J: TRBJ1-1; DNA: TGTGCCAGCTCAACGGACGTTGAAGCTTTCTTT; CDR3: CASSTDVEAFF
size: many; V: TRBV7-2; D: .; J: TRBJ2-7; DNA: TGTGCCAGCAGCTTTACTACTTCCTACGAGCAGTACTTC; CDR3: CASSFTTSYEQYF
size: .; V: TRBV5-6; D: .; J: TRBJ2-4; DNA: TGTGCCAGCAGCTTGGGAGGCGAATGGGGTCTAGCCAAAAACATTCAGTACTTC; CDR3: CASSLGGEWGLAKNIQYF
size: once; V: TRBV20-1; D: TRBD2; J: TRBJ2-1; DNA: TGCAGTGCTAGTCTCCAGGGGACTAGCGGCCGCACCGCCTTGAGTGAGCGGTTCTTC; CDR3: CSASLQGTSGRTALSERFF
size: .; V: TRBV7-6; D: .; J: TRBJ2-3; DNA: TGTGCCAGCAGCTTAGCAGGTGGGAGGCACGTTCCAGATACGCAGTATTTT; CDR3: CASSLAGGRHVPDTQYF
size: many; V: TRBV18; D: .; J: TRBJ1-3; DNA: TGTGCCAGCAGGGAAAGCTCTGGAAACACCATATATTTT; CDR3: CASRESSGNTIYF
size: .; V: TRBV20-1; D: TRBD1; J: TRBJ1-4; DNA: TGCAGTGTGGGGACAGGGAACGAAAAACTGTTTTTT; CDR3: CSVGTGNEKLFF
size: many; V: TRBV6-6; D: .; J: TRBJ2-1; DNA: TGTGCCAGCAGTTACTCGGGTACATGGGATAACTACAATGAGCAGTTCTTC; CDR3: CASSYSGTWDNYNEQFF
size: few; V: TRBV5-1; D: .; J: TRBJ2-7; DNA: TGCGCCAGCACTCCAACACGGGCGCCCTACGAGCAGTACTTC; CDR3: CASTPTRAPYEQYF
size: many; V: TRBV19; D: TRBD2; J: TRBJ2-1; DNA: TGTGCCAGTAGTACGGGGGGGGTCAATGAGCAGTTCTTC; CDR3: CASSTGGVNEQFF
size: many; V: TRBV7-9; D: .; J: TRBJ2-7; DNA: TGTGCCAGCAGCTTAGGCCGGGAGCTAAGAAACGAGCAGTACTTC; CDR3: CASSLGRELRNEQYF
size: many; V: TRBV29-1; D: TRBD1; J: TRBJ2-5; DNA: TGCAGCGTTGAAGGCAGGGGGCGGGAGACCCAGTACTTC; CDR3: CSVEGRGRETQYF
size: many; V: TRBV13; D: .; J: TRBJ2-7; DNA: TGTGCCAGCAGCTTACACCTGGGAGAGCCCGGGGGCGAGCAGTACTTC; CDR3: CASSLHLGEPGGEQYF
size: few; V: TRBV7-8; D: .; J: TRBJ2-7; DNA: TGTGCCAGCAGCTTTGCCGGCGAGCAGTACTTC; CDR3: CASSFAGEQYF